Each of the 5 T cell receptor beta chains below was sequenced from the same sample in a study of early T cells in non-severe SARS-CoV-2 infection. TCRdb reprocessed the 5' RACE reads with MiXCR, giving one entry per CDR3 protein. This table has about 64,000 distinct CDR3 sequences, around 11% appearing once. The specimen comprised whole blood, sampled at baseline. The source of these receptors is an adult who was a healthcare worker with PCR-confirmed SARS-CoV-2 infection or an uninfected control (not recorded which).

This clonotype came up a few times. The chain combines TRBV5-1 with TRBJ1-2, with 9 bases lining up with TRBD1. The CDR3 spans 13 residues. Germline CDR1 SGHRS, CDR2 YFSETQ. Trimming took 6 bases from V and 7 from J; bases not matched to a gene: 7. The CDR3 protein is CASNPGTGLGYTF. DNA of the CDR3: TGCGCCAGCAATCCGGGGACAGGGCTTGGCTACACCTTC.

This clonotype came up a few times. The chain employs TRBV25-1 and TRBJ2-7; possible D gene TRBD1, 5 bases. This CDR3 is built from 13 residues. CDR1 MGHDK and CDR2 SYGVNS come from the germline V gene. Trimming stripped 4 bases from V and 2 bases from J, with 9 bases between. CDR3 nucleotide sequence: TGTGCCAGCAGTGGGACACCGACCTACGAGCAGTACTTC. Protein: CASSGTPTYEQYF.

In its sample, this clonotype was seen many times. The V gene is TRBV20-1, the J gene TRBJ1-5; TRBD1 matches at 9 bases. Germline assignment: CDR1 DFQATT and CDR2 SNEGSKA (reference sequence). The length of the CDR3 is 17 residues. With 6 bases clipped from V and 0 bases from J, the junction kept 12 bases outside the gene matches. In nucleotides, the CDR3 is TGCAGTGCCCGAGAGGGACAGGGAAAGTATAGCAATCAGCCCCAGCATTTT. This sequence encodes CSAREGQGKYSNQPQHF.

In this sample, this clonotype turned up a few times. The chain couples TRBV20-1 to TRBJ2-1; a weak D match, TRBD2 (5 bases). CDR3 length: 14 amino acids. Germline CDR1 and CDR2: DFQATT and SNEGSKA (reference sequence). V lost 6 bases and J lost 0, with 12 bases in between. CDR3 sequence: CSATTGSSYNEQFF. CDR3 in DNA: TGCAGTGCAACAACGGGGAGCTCCTACAATGAGCAGTTCTTC.

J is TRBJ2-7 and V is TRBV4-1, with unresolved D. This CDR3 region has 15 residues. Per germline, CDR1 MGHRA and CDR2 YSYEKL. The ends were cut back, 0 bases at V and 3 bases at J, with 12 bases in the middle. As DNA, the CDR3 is TGCGCCAGCAGCCAAGAGGGTACCAACCACTACGAGCAGTACTTC. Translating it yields CASSQEGTNHYEQYF.